The present T cell receptor (beta chain) was sequenced within a study of beta chain features in type 1 diabetes. Looking at the study overall: There was similarity between patients and healthy donors in age, gender and cell yields. General study results and limits: PCR might pick shorter templates more often, in the same way for patients and controls. When cDNA is sequenced, cells with high TCR expression could be over-represented.

The whole isolated RNA underwent reverse transcription, so sequencing captured expressed TCRB transcripts. Repertoires were generated with immunoSEQ multiplex PCR, while TCRdb's copy carries only in-frame clones and drops some. The sample holds about 470,000 clones, approximately 30% seen once. This clone was picked up a small number of times. Its cognate antigen is unknown. Trimming cost V 5 bases and J 1 base, with 11 bases left between them. The length of the CDR3 is 13 residues. Germline loops: CDR1 SQVTM, CDR2 ANQGSEA. Sequenced input: naive CD4+ T cells from blood. This receptor was taken from a young man in good health. The chain links TRBV29-1 to TRBJ1-1, with unresolved D. Here the CDR3 DNA reads TGCAGCGTTCTGGCGGCAGCGAACACTGAAGCTTTCTTT. Its protein product is CSVLAAANTEAFF.